The rows below give T cell receptor beta chains drawn from one sample of a study of shared clonotypes between healthy human individuals. Profiled with immunoSEQ multiplex PCR; TCRdb holds only in-frame clones, not every one. Of 300,000 to 400,000 clones detected, over 75% appear once; the ten largest clones hold 15% to 20%. Material: memory CD8+ T cells sorted from blood. These receptor sequences come from a man aged 18 to 29 in good health. Both conserved end residues are part of each CDR3. A D gene is named only where the DNA matches it firmly. The size of a clone is reported for some rows only, either as once, few or many, or as a class for expanded clones.

clone_size	v_call	d_call	j_call	cdr3_aa	cdr3_nt
NA	TRBV4-1	TRBD2	TRBJ2-1	CASSPSSGGAGFYEQFF	TGCGCCAGCAGCCCGTCTAGCGGGGGGGCCGGTTTCTATGAGCAGTTCTTC
NA	TRBV5-1	NA	TRBJ2-7	CASSLVWPGYEQYF	TGCGCCAGCAGCTTGGTTTGGCCCGGCTACGAGCAGTACTTC
few	TRBV7-8	TRBD2	TRBJ2-7	CASSSRLAGGVLEQYF	TGTGCCAGCAGCTCAAGACTAGCGGGAGGGGTTTTGGAGCAGTACTTC
once	TRBV7-8	NA	TRBJ2-1	CASSLLQGSSYNEQFF	TGTGCCAGCAGCCTCCTCCAGGGGAGCTCCTACAATGAGCAGTTCTTC
NA	TRBV9	NA	TRBJ2-3	CASSLGGLAGTDTQYF	TGTGCCAGCAGCCTCGGGGGGCTAGCGGGCACAGATACGCAGTATTTT
NA	TRBV5-6	NA	TRBJ2-5	CASSFYGDQETQYF	TGTGCCAGCAGCTTTTACGGCGACCAAGAGACCCAGTACTTC
NA	TRBV20-1	NA	TRBJ2-7	CSARGPYEQYF	TGCAGTGCTAGAGGTCCCTACGAGCAGTACTTC
NA	TRBV28	NA	TRBJ2-3	CASSLPSDGRDTQYF	TGTGCCAGCAGTTTACCCTCGGACGGGCGGGATACGCAGTATTTT
NA	TRBV5-4	NA	TRBJ2-1	CASSLFGGMEQFF	TGTGCCAGCAGCTTGTTTGGGGGAATGGAGCAGTTCTTC
NA	TRBV25-1	TRBD2	TRBJ2-5	CASSDLGLAGGQETQYF	TGTGCCAGCAGTGATCTCGGACTAGCGGGGGGGCAAGAGACCCAGTACTTC
NA	TRBV12-5	NA	TRBJ2-1	CASGLVGQAYNEQFF	TGTGCTAGTGGTTTGGTTGGGCAGGCCTACAATGAGCAGTTCTTC
NA	TRBV27	NA	TRBJ1-1	CASSNGMNTEAFF	TGTGCCAGCAGCAACGGTATGAACACTGAAGCTTTCTTT
once	TRBV29-1	NA	TRBJ2-2	CSVDSYTGELFF	TGCAGCGTTGACTCATACACCGGGGAGCTGTTTTTT
NA	TRBV29-1	NA	TRBJ1-4	CSVGGRPFGGTNEKLFF	TGCAGCGTCGGAGGGAGGCCGTTCGGAGGAACTAATGAAAAACTGTTTTTT
NA	TRBV30	TRBD2	TRBJ2-1	CARGSSGLYNEQFF	TGTGCCCGAGGGTCTAGCGGCCTCTACAATGAGCAGTTCTTC
NA	TRBV6-5	TRBD1	TRBJ1-2	CASSYSPRQGARGYTF	TGTGCCAGCAGTTACTCACCCCGACAGGGGGCAAGAGGCTACACCTTC
NA	TRBV6-1	NA	TRBJ2-7	CASSEGVAPPYEQYF	TGTGCCAGCAGTGAAGGTGTGGCGCCACCCTACGAGCAGTACTTC
NA	TRBV9	NA	TRBJ1-2	CASSVEGVGGYGYTF	TGTGCCAGCAGCGTAGAAGGGGTTGGTGGCTATGGCTACACCTTC
NA	TRBV15	TRBD2	TRBJ2-3	CATSRVGLAGGPTDTQYF	TGTGCCACCAGCAGAGTTGGATTAGCGGGGGGGCCGACAGATACGCAGTATTTT
NA	TRBV30	TRBD1	TRBJ1-1	CAWSLDRGEAFF	TGTGCCTGGAGCCTTGACAGGGGTGAGGCTTTCTTT
NA	TRBV7-9	NA	TRBJ2-7	CASSFSDSYEQYF	TGTGCCAGCAGCTTTTCGGACAGCTACGAGCAGTACTTC
NA	TRBV6-1	NA	TRBJ2-2	CASSASARNTGELFF	TGTGCCAGCAGTGCTAGCGCAAGAAACACCGGGGAGCTGTTTTTT
NA	TRBV9	TRBD1	TRBJ1-1	CASSVAGTDEREAFF	TGTGCCAGCAGCGTCGCCGGGACAGATGAACGTGAAGCTTTCTTT
NA	TRBV4-1	NA	TRBJ2-7	CASSWGVPYEQYF	TGCGCCAGTAGCTGGGGGGTCCCCTACGAGCAGTACTTC
NA	TRBV4-1	NA	TRBJ2-2	CASSQDRLVLNTGELFF	TGCGCCAGCAGCCAAGATCGGCTGGTCCTCAACACCGGGGAGCTGTTTTTT
NA	TRBV7-9	NA	TRBJ2-7	CASSGGHLSYEQYF	TGTGCCAGCAGCGGGGGACACCTCTCCTACGAGCAGTACTTC
NA	TRBV27	NA	TRBJ1-2	CASSSSKSAYGYTF	TGTGCCAGCAGTTCCTCGAAGTCTGCCTATGGCTACACCTTC
NA	TRBV9	NA	TRBJ2-1	CASSGIAVSSYNEQFF	TGTGCCAGCAGCGGTATAGCGGTTAGCTCGTACAATGAGCAGTTCTTC
NA	TRBV2	NA	TRBJ2-7	CASRGGDTYEQYF	TGTGCCAGCAGGGGGGGTGACACCTACGAGCAGTACTTC
once	TRBV27	TRBD2	TRBJ2-3	CASSSGLADPTDTQYF	TGTGCCAGCAGTTCGGGACTAGCGGATCCCACAGATACGCAGTATTTT
NA	TRBV7-9	NA	TRBJ1-5	CASSTGSVSNQPQHF	TGTGCCAGCAGCACGGGATCTGTGAGCAATCAGCCCCAGCATTTT
NA	TRBV13	TRBD1	TRBJ1-6	CASRDLGQEGSPLHF	TGTGCCAGCAGGGATCTGGGACAGGAGGGTTCACCCCTCCACTTT
NA	TRBV5-1	TRBD2	TRBJ2-3	CASSKGLAADTQYF	TGCGCCAGCAGCAAAGGACTAGCAGCAGATACGCAGTATTTT
NA	TRBV9	NA	TRBJ2-3	CASSAGGAGTDTQYF	TGTGCCAGCAGCGCCGGTGGGGCAGGCACAGATACGCAGTATTTT
NA	TRBV5-4	NA	TRBJ2-7	CASSLGGGLGYEQYF	TGTGCCAGCAGCTTGGGTGGAGGATTGGGCTACGAGCAGTACTTC
NA	TRBV30	NA	TRBJ2-1	CAWSHGGHEQFF	TGTGCCTGGAGTCACGGGGGACATGAGCAGTTCTTC
NA	TRBV13	NA	TRBJ2-7	CASSLDRAYEQYF	TGTGCCAGCAGCTTAGACAGGGCCTACGAGCAGTACTTC
NA	TRBV29-1	NA	TRBJ1-1	CSVLSTERDTEAFF	TGCAGCGTCCTTTCGACAGAACGAGACACTGAAGCTTTCTTT
NA	TRBV27	NA	TRBJ2-5	CASSLLGSETQYF	TGTGCCAGCAGTCTGCTGGGGTCGGAGACCCAGTACTTC
NA	TRBV6-1	NA	TRBJ2-1	CASSALGRHEQFF	TGTGCCAGCAGTGCTCTGGGCCGCCATGAGCAGTTCTTC
NA	TRBV5-8	NA	TRBJ1-2	CASSGPRPLGNGYTF	TGTGCCAGCAGCGGACCGAGGCCCCTTGGGAATGGCTACACCTTC
NA	TRBV2	TRBD2	TRBJ2-1	CASSEPGLAGEDEQFF	TGTGCCAGCAGTGAGCCGGGACTAGCGGGAGAGGATGAGCAGTTCTTC
NA	TRBV19	TRBD2	TRBJ2-1	CASSFVGTSDYNEQFF	TGTGCCAGTAGTTTTGTTGGGACTAGCGACTACAATGAGCAGTTCTTC
NA	TRBV6-1	TRBD1	TRBJ2-7	CASSEDRGYEQYF	TGTGCCAGCAGTGAAGACAGGGGCTACGAGCAGTACTTC
NA	TRBV15	NA	TRBJ2-5	CATSRGEVRREETQYF	TGTGCCACCAGCAGGGGAGAGGTCCGTCGTGAGGAGACCCAGTACTTC
NA	TRBV11-2	NA	TRBJ2-7	CASTLRASETYEQYF	TGTGCCAGCACCCTTAGGGCTAGCGAAACCTACGAGCAGTACTTC
NA	TRBV11-2	TRBD1	TRBJ2-4	CASSLGRTGINIQYF	TGTGCCAGCAGCTTAGGTAGGACAGGGATAAACATTCAGTACTTC
NA	TRBV27	NA	TRBJ2-6	CASSLYLSGANVLTF	TGTGCCAGCAGTTTATACCTCTCTGGGGCCAACGTCCTGACTTTC
NA	TRBV4-3	TRBD2	TRBJ2-7	CASSQVGPSGIREQYF	TGCGCCAGCAGCCAAGTCGGGCCTAGCGGGATTCGCGAGCAGTACTTC
NA	TRBV4-2	NA	TRBJ1-4	CASSQFTGLTEKLFF	TGTGCCAGCAGCCAGTTTACCGGACTGACAGAAAAACTGTTTTTT
NA	TRBV6-6	NA	TRBJ2-3	CASSYGGPTDTQYF	TGTGCCAGCAGTTATGGGGGGCCCACAGATACGCAGTATTTT
NA	TRBV5-4	TRBD2	TRBJ2-7	CASSYSGGGDEQYF	TGTGCCAGCAGCTACAGCGGGGGAGGAGACGAGCAGTACTTC